This T cell receptor beta chain derives from a study of T cell responses to AZD1222 COVID-19 vaccine. Study-wide results and caveats: Without day 14 samples, only post-peak T cell repertoires were studied. Unmutated variant regions are reportedly targeted by nearly half of spike-specific TCRs.

Concerning this clone itself: As yet, its antigen is unknown.

J lost 4 bases, V lost 2 bases, and 5 bases had no gene match. CDR3 size: 15 residues. Germline V gene sequence: CDR1 SEHNR, CDR2 FQNEAQ (reference sequence). Using immunoSEQ multiplex PCR, the repertoire was profiled, and TCRdb retains in-frame clones only, with some absent. The table includes 140,000 to 150,000 clones, 92% detected once. This clonotype was sampled from an adult who received the AZD1222 COVID-19 vaccine. V gene TRBV7-9 combines with J gene TRBJ1-2, with 9 bases that match TRBD1. The specimen comprised peripheral blood, sampled 28 days after the second AZD1222 dose. The CDR3 protein is CASSLPGTGTYGYTF. Written as DNA, the CDR3 is TGTGCCAGCAGCTTACCCGGGACAGGGACCTATGGCTACACCTTC.